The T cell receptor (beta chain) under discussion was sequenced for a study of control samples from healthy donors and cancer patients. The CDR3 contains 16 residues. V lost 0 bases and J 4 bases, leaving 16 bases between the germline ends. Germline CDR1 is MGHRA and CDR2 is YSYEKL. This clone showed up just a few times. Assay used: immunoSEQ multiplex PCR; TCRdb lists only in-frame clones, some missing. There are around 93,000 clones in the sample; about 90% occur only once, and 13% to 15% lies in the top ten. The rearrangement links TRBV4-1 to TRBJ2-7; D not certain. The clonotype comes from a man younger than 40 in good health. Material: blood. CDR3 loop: CASSQDVTGHFYEQYF. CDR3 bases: TGCGCCAGCAGCCAAGACGTCACCGGCCATTTTTACGAGCAGTACTTC.